This T cell receptor beta chain was captured by sequencing in a study of blood T cell repertoires in COVID-19. Looking at the study overall: The samples span acute and convalescent COVID-19 from the United States, Italy and Spain. T cells, B-cell-depleted T cells, or PBMCs supplied cDNA or gDNA.

This clone was observed a handful of times. As processed by the authors: Estimation of nucleated cell counts was performed using reference gene primer amplification. Clones were read by immunoSEQ multiplex PCR, and TCRdb kept only the in-frame ones, dropping some. The D gene and trimming were derived from the DNA, and the V and J assignments and clone size from that table. This repertoire shows around 460,000 clones, about 90% found once; its top ten account for 0.8% to 0.85%. V lost 4 bases to trimming and J lost 7 bases, with 23 bases between them. The CDR3 has 18 amino acids. Germline loops: CDR1 MGHRA, CDR2 YSYEKL.

The source of this sequence is a man in his late teens or twenties with COVID-19, enrolled during active disease. Material: peripheral blood. The rearrangement links TRBV4-1 to TRBJ1-6, with D possibly TRBD1 on 6 matching bases. CDR3: CASSPTRGGVSSNSPLHF. CDR3 nucleotides: TGCGCCAGCAGCCCCACCCGAGGGGGTGTCAGTAGCAATTCACCCCTCCACTTT.